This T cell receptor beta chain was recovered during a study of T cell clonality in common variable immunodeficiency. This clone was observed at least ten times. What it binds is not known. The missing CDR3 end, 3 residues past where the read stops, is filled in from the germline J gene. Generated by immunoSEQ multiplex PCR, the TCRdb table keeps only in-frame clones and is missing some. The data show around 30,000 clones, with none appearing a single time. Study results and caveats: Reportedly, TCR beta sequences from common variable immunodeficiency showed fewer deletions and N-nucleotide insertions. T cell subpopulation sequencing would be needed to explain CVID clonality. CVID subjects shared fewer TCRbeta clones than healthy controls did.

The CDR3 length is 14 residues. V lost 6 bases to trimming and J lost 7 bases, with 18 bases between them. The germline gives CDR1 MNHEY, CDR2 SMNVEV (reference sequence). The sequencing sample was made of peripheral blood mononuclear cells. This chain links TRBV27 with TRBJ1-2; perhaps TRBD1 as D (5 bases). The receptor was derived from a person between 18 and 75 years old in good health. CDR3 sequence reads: CASSPLGGTIGYTF. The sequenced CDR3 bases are TGTGCCAGCAGCCCCCTGGGGGGGACGATTGGC.